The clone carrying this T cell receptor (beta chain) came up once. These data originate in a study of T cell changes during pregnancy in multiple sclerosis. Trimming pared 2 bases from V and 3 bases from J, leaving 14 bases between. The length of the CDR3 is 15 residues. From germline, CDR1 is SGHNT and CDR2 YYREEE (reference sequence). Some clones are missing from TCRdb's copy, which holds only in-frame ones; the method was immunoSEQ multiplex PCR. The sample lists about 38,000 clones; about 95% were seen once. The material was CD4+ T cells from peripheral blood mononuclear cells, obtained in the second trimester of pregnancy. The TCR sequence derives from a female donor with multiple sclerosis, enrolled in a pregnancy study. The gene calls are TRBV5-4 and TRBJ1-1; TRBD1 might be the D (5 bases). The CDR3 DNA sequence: TGTGCCAGCAGCTTTGGTAGGGGATCGGACACTGAAGCTTTCTTT. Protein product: CASSFGRGSDTEAFF.